The 26 T cell receptor beta chains given below trace back to one sample, sequenced in a study of T cells in localized non-small cell lung cancer. This table comes from immunoSEQ multiplex PCR, and its TCRdb copy is limited to in-frame clones, with some not included. The sample gives roughly 5,100 clones, 28% of which show up once; roughly 5.3% is in the top ten. This specimen was lung tumor tissue, taken before any cancer treatment. These receptors were obtained from a female donor aged 60 or older with stage I lung adenocarcinoma.

The V and J genes are TRBV9 and TRBJ1-2, with unresolved D. Trimming took off 5 bases at V and 7 bases at J, with 15 bases between the two ends. The germline V gene encodes CDR1 SGDLS and CDR2 YYNGEE. The CDR3 covers 13 residues. CDR3 residues: CASSEAREGGYTF. The CDR3 coding sequence is TGTGCCAGCAGTGAAGCAAGGGAGGGTGGCTACACCTTC.

The CDR3 loop is CASSRPGYGDTEAFF. CDR3 bases: TGTGCCAGCAGCCGGCCGGGTTATGGGGACACTGAAGCTTTCTTT. The chain couples TRBV11-3 to TRBJ1-1, with no clear D. V dropped 5 bases and J dropped 3 bases, with 16 bases sitting between them. The CDR3 totals 15 residues. In germline, CDR1 is SGHNT, CDR2 YENEEA. Based on the CDR3 plus reference TRBV11-3 and TRBJ1-1, the full variable domain is EAGVVQSPRYKIIEKKQPVAFWCNPISGHNTLYWYLQNLGQGPELLIRYENEEAVDDSQLPKDRFSAERLKGVDSTLKIQPAELGDSAVYLCASSRPGYGDTEAFFGQGTRLTVV.

This clone was observed a handful of times. This chain links TRBV19 with TRBJ1-2; TRBD1 might be the D (5 bases). CDR1 LNHDA and CDR2 SQIVND come from the germline V gene (reference sequence). The CDR3 spans 15 residues. With 0 bases removed from V and 5 bases from J, the gap between germline ends came to 13 bases. CDR3 in amino acids: CASSIEGRRGYGYTF. The CDR3 DNA sequence: TGTGCCAGTAGTATAGAGGGACGGCGAGGGTATGGCTACACCTTC.

The CDR3 nucleotides are TGTGCCAGCAGCTTAGGGACTAGCAGGACAGATACGCAGTATTTT. Translation: CASSLGTSRTDTQYF. This chain uses TRBV7-6 with TRBJ2-3, with 8 bases fitting TRBD2. Germline V gives CDR1 SGHVS, CDR2 FNYEAQ. J gave up 3 bases and V 1 base, and 3 bases lay outside the gene matches. This CDR3 is 15 amino acids long.

V is TRBV11-3 and J is TRBJ2-3; 10 bases fit TRBD2. The V gene end was trimmed by 3 bases and the J gene end by 6 bases; junction bases not matched to a gene: 6. The CDR3 has 15 amino acids. Germline V lookup: CDR1 SGHNT, CDR2 YENEEA. CDR3 in amino acids: CASSFERGGSDTQYF. CDR3 bases: TGTGCCAGCAGCTTCGAGCGGGGGGGAAGTGATACGCAGTATTTT.

This clone came up once. The V gene is TRBV29-1, the J gene TRBJ1-1, with TRBD1 identical over 8 bases. The junction had 15 bases not matched to a gene; V was cut back by 4 bases and J by 5 bases. The CDR3 runs 16 residues. Germline V gives CDR1 SQVTM, CDR2 ANQGSEA. In DNA form, the CDR3 reads TGCAGCGTTGGCCGCCTCTCAGGGGGCGCAGGGACTGAAGCTTTCTTT. Translating it yields CSVGRLSGGAGTEAFF.

The V gene is TRBV29-1, the J gene TRBJ2-3; weak D call: TRBD2 (5 bases). The CDR3 covers 14 residues. The ends were cut back, 5 bases at V and 3 bases at J, with 15 bases in the middle. The germline V gene encodes CDR1 SQVTM and CDR2 ANQGSEA. The CDR3 reads CSVFLAASTDTQYF. Written as DNA, the CDR3 is TGCAGCGTTTTCCTAGCTGCCTCAACAGATACGCAGTATTTT.

This rearrangement joins TRBV25-1 to TRBJ2-3; D possibly matches TRBD1 or TRBD2 (5 bases each). V was cut by 2 bases and J by 4 bases, with 10 bases left in between. The length of the CDR3 is 14 residues. Germline V lookup: CDR1 MGHDK, CDR2 SYGVNS. The CDR3 loop is CASSEPGTADTQYF. CDR3 bases: TGTGCCAGCAGTGAACCCGGGACCGCAGATACGCAGTATTTT.

The V and J genes are TRBV6-8 and TRBJ1-1; D perhaps matches TRBD1 (5 bases). Germline V gene sequence: CDR1 MNHGY, CDR2 SAAAGT. This CDR3 has 16 residues. V dropped 6 bases and J dropped 5 bases, with 22 bases sitting between them. The CDR3 here is CASSWRQSPNKTEAFF. The DNA for the CDR3 is TGTGCCAGCAGCTGGAGACAGAGTCCAAATAAGACTGAAGCTTTCTTT.

This chain uses TRBV18 with TRBJ2-7, with D perhaps matching TRBD2 (5 bases). Looked up from germline, CDR1 is KGHSH and CDR2 is LQKENI. Trimming removed 2 bases from V and 3 bases from J, with 14 bases in between. The CDR3 extends over 15 amino acids. The CDR3 spells CASSPGLALNYEQYF. CDR3 DNA: TGTGCCAGCTCACCAGGGCTAGCACTAAACTACGAGCAGTACTTC.

This clone came up a few times. The chain couples TRBV6-8 to TRBJ1-3, with D possibly matching TRBD1 (5 bases). CDR1 is MNHGY, CDR2 SAAAGT, per germline. The V gene lost 5 bases and the J gene lost 1 base, with 12 bases spanning the gap. The CDR3 length is 15 residues. CDR3 in DNA: TGTGCCAGCAGTGATTCCAGGGTTTCTGGAAACACCATATATTTT. Translating it yields CASSDSRVSGNTIYF.

The rearrangement joins TRBV16 to TRBJ2-3; maybe TRBD2 (6 bases). Trimming shortened V by 3 bases and J by 8 bases, and 24 bases separated the two germline ends. This CDR3 has 17 residues. From germline, CDR1 is KGHSY and CDR2 FQNENV. The CDR3 loop reads CASSHQTGSGTQGTQYF. CDR3 in DNA: TGTGCCAGCAGCCATCAAACGGGGTCAGGGACTCAAGGTACGCAGTATTTT.

The chain has TRBV28 and TRBJ2-5, with 8 bases identical to TRBD1. Germline V gene lookup returns CDR1 MDHEN and CDR2 SYDVKM. The junction had 7 bases not matched to a gene; V was cut back by 6 bases and J by 1 base. CDR3 size: 15 residues. CDR3 coding DNA: TGTGCCAGCAGCACTCAGACAGGGGCCCAAGAGACCCAGTACTTC. Encoded protein: CASSTQTGAQETQYF.

This chain connects TRBV14 to TRBJ1-6; D uncertain. The CDR3 contains 14 residues. Trimming stripped 1 base from V and 6 bases from J, with 7 bases between. Germline CDR1 and CDR2: SGHDN and FVKESK. Written as DNA, the CDR3 is TGTGCCAGCAGCCAAGGGACTAGTAATTCACCCCTCCACTTT. Its protein product is CASSQGTSNSPLHF.

V is TRBV30 and J is TRBJ2-2; D perhaps matches TRBD1 (5 bases). Per the germline V gene, CDR1 is GTSNPN and CDR2 is SVGIG (reference sequence). V lost 4 bases and J 3 bases, leaving 12 bases between the germline ends. This CDR3 region has 14 residues. CDR3 region: CAWKGNSHTGELFF. The CDR3 DNA reads TGTGCCTGGAAGGGGAACTCCCACACCGGGGAGCTGTTTTTT.

The V gene is TRBV12-5, the J gene TRBJ2-3, with D perhaps TRBD2 (7 bases). This CDR3 has 15 amino acids. The germline V gene encodes CDR1 LGHNT and CDR2 FRNRAP. Trimming cost V 2 bases and J 4 bases, with 13 bases left between them. The CDR3 bases are TGTGCTAGTGGTTTGACGGGGGGCTACGCAGATACGCAGTATTTT. Amino acid sequence: CASGLTGGYADTQYF. The full variable domain, completed using reference TRBV12-5 and TRBJ2-3, is DARVTQTPRHKVTEMGQEVTMRCQPILGHNTVFWYRQTMMQGLELLAYFRNRAPLDDSGMPKDRFSAEMPDATLATLKIQPSEPRDSAVYFCASGLTGGYADTQYFGPGTRLTVL.

For the CDR3, the DNA is TGTGCCACCAGCAGAGTAGGACTTCGAACGAACACCGGGGAGCTGTTTTTT. It specifies CATSRVGLRTNTGELFF. This chain joins TRBV15 and TRBJ2-2, with D possibly being TRBD2 (5 bases). Germline loops: CDR1 LNHNV, CDR2 YYDKDF (reference sequence). Trimming pared 1 base from V and 0 bases from J, leaving 12 bases between. The length of the CDR3 is 17 residues. The full variable domain, with the rest looked up from reference TRBV15 and TRBJ2-2, is DAMVIQNPRYQVTQFGKPVTLSCSQTLNHNVMYWYQQKSSQAPKLLFHYYDKDFNNEADTPDNFQSRRPNTSFCFLDIRSPGLGDTAMYLCATSRVGLRTNTGELFFGEGSRLTVL.

This clone has only a few counts. V is TRBV6-8 and J is TRBJ2-7; 7 bases line up with TRBD2. CDR3 length: 14 residues. Germline V gene data show CDR1 as MNHGY and CDR2 as SAAAGT. Trimming at V came to 8 bases and at J to 5 bases, leaving 12 bases not matched to a gene. The CDR3 sequence: CASRGGLLENEQYF. The CDR3 DNA is TGTGCCAGCCGCGGGGGACTCCTCGAGAACGAGCAGTACTTC.

This clone is deemed hyperexpanded. V usage is TRBV6-1 and J usage is TRBJ2-5; TRBD1 matches 9 bases. The CDR3 sequence is 15 residues long. The germline V gene encodes CDR1 MNHNS and CDR2 SASEGT. The trim removed 1 base at V and 5 bases at J, leaving 5 bases unmatched. CDR3 DNA sequence: TGTGCCAGCAGTGAAGGGGGACAGGGTGGGGAGACCCAGTACTTC. This encodes CASSEGGQGGETQYF.

The chain recombines TRBV6-8 with TRBJ2-7, with 10 nucleotides matching TRBD1. From germline, CDR1 is MNHGY and CDR2 SAAAGT. The CDR3 is 15 amino acids. Trimming cost V 6 bases and J 2 bases; bases outside gene matches: 7. CDR3: CASRQTGTGAYEQYF. CDR3 sequence (DNA): TGTGCCAGCAGGCAGACCGGGACAGGGGCCTACGAGCAGTACTTC.

This clone was observed a single time. The chain recombines TRBV19 with TRBJ2-1, with TRBD2 matching over 14 bases. Germline CDR1 is LNHDA and CDR2 is SQIVND (reference sequence). This CDR3 is 17 amino acids long. V shed 3 bases, J shed 10 bases, and the junction held 11 bases outside the gene matches. In DNA form, the CDR3 reads TGTGCCAGTAGTATTTTAAGGGGGAGACTAGCGGGAGGGGAGCAGTTCTTC. Translated: CASSILRGRLAGGEQFF.

This clone occurred a few times. The chain has TRBV11-3 and TRBJ1-1; 7 nucleotides align to TRBD1. Germline CDR1 reads SGHNT; CDR2 reads YENEEA. CDR3 length: 17 residues. J was trimmed by 1 base and V by 5 bases; bases with no gene match: 13. The CDR3 loop is CASSPGWQGVKNTEAFF. The DNA of the CDR3 is TGTGCCAGCAGCCCGGGTTGGCAGGGGGTAAAGAACACTGAAGCTTTCTTT.

The J gene is TRBJ2-3, the V gene TRBV28; 8 bases map to TRBD1. V gave up 4 bases and J gave up 2 bases; unmatched junction bases: 5. The V gene's germline CDR1 is MDHEN and CDR2 SYDVKM. This CDR3 has 15 residues. The CDR3 coding sequence is TGTGCCAGCAGTTCAGGGGGCGGTGACACAGATACGCAGTATTTT. Its translation is CASSSGGGDTDTQYF.

There are a few counts of this clone. The rearrangement links TRBV27 to TRBJ1-4, with D hard to call. Germline CDR1 and CDR2: MNHEY and SMNVEV (reference sequence). The CDR3 contains 13 residues. The ends were cut back, 1 base at V and 7 bases at J, with 7 bases in the middle. In nucleotides, the CDR3 is TGTGCCAGCAGTTTATGGCCAGGTGAAAAACTGTTTTTT. This translates into CASSLWPGEKLFF.

The CDR3 loop is CASSLDRAENTGELFF. CDR3 nucleotide sequence: TGTGCCAGCAGCTTAGATAGGGCGGAGAACACCGGGGAGCTGTTTTTT. V usage is TRBV11-3 and J usage is TRBJ2-2; D call uncertain. V shed 0 bases and J shed 1 base, with 9 bases lying between them. CDR1 is SGHNT and CDR2 is YENEEA in the germline V gene. The CDR3 loop spans 16 amino acids.

This clone was counted only a few times. The J gene is TRBJ2-1, the V gene TRBV7-6, with 7 nucleotides matching TRBD1. J was trimmed by 2 bases and V by 0 bases; bases with no gene match: 4. The CDR3 is 16 amino acids. The germline gives CDR1 SGHVS, CDR2 FNYEAQ. CDR3 residues: CASSLAIGGAYNEQFF. As DNA, the CDR3 is TGTGCCAGCAGCTTAGCGATAGGGGGCGCCTACAATGAGCAGTTCTTC.